This entry describes one T cell receptor beta chain. Participant ages covered about 18 to 90 years across about 22 US areas. V dropped 2 bases and J dropped 5 bases, with 12 bases sitting between them. This CDR3 has 13 residues. Germline V gene sequence: CDR1 GTSNPN, CDR2 SVGIG (reference sequence). The sample belongs to a study of blood T cell repertoires in COVID-19. Study in general: Sites across the United States, Italy and Spain contributed samples from acute and convalescent COVID-19.

Sequencing was performed with immunoSEQ multiplex PCR; in TCRdb, only in-frame clones are kept and a portion is missing. The table lists over 120,000 clones, over 70% of them singletons, with approximately 11% in the top ten. Source material: PBMCs or T cells enriched from blood (not recorded which). The clonotype comes from a man aged 55 to 69 who had recovered from COVID-19. The chain carries TRBV30 and TRBJ2-5; the D gene is possibly TRBD2 (5 bases). Here the CDR3 reads CAWSMGSGETQYF. CDR3 nucleotide sequence: TGTGCCTGGAGTATGGGGTCGGGGGAGACCCAGTACTTC. Drawing the rest from reference TRBV30 and TRBJ2-5, the complete variable domain is SQTIHQWPATLVQPVGSPLSLECTVEGTSNPNLYWYRQAAGRGLQLLFYSVGIGQISSEVPQNLSASRPQDRQFILSSKKLLLSDSGFYLCAWSMGSGETQYFGPGTRLLVL.